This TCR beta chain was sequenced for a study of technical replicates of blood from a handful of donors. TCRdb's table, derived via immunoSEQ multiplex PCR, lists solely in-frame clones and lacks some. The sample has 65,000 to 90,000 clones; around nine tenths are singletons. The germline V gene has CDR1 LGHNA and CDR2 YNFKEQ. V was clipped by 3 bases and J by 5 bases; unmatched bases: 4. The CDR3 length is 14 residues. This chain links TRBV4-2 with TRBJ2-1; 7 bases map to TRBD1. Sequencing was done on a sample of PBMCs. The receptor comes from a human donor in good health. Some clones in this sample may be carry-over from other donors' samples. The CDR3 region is CASSQGQWDNEQFF. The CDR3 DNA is TGTGCCAGCAGCCAGGGACAGTGGGACAATGAGCAGTTCTTC.